The TCR beta chain under discussion was sequenced for a study of cytomegalovirus exposure and HLA in healthy donors. For the study at large: Among the roughly 400 genotyped donors, approximately 80% were placed in the Caucasian-associated ancestry cluster.

With 60 Vbeta and 13 Jbeta primers, the PCR was carried out. Generated by immunoSEQ multiplex PCR, the TCRdb table keeps only in-frame clones and is missing some. This sample yields some 130,000 clones, of which around 80% are seen a single time; about 6.5% belongs to the top ten. In regard to this clone: Its antigen is not identified.

Study conclusions and caveats: While the bulk of TCR sequences proved rare, some public TCRs turned up in many donors. Upon later analysis, TCR association rates were observed to vary by HLA locus, being highest for DRB1 and lowest for HLA-C. Trimming of TCR beta V- and J-genes showed a link, identified in a later analysis, to a missense DCLRE1C variant.

Trimming took 10 bases from V and 4 from J; bases not matched to a gene: 11. Germline CDR1 is SEHNR and CDR2 is FQNEAQ (reference sequence). The CDR3 runs to 17 residues. This clonotype was obtained from a man aged 40-55 years in good health and CMV-seropositive. The specimen was PBMCs. This sequence joins TRBV7-9 and TRBJ2-2, with 14 bases lining up with TRBD2. Written as DNA, the CDR3 is TGTGCCAACCCCGGGACTAGCGGGAGTTTTAGCACCGGGGAGCTGTTTTTT. Translating gives CANPGTSGSFSTGELFF.